Shown below are 17 T cell receptor beta chains from a single sample sequenced in a study of cytomegalovirus exposure and HLA in healthy donors. The PCR used 60 Vbeta and 13 Jbeta primers. Produced via immunoSEQ multiplex PCR; TCRdb's table is partial and in-frame only. The table lists approximately 100,000 clones, roughly two thirds of them singletons, with approximately 8.4% in the top ten. The sequencing input was PBMCs. These TCRs come from a middle-aged man in good health and CMV-seronegative.

The rearrangement links TRBV5-1 to TRBJ2-2, with D perhaps matching TRBD1 (6 bases). V was pared by 2 bases and J by 8 bases, with 16 bases between. The length of the CDR3 is 15 residues. CDR1 is SGHRS, CDR2 YFSETQ, per germline. CDR3 DNA sequence: TGCGCCAGCAGCTTTAATACAGGGAGTAATGGGGAGCTGTTTTTT. This codes for CASSFNTGSNGELFF.

The rearrangement links TRBV5-1 to TRBJ1-4; 8 bases agree with TRBD1. This CDR3 contains 14 residues. The V gene end was trimmed by 0 bases and the J gene end by 8 bases; junction bases not matched to a gene: 3. The germline V gene encodes CDR1 SGHRS and CDR2 YFSETQ. CDR3 in DNA: TGCGCCAGCAGCTTGGACAGGGGGAGGGAAAAACTGTTTTTT. Amino acids: CASSLDRGREKLFF.

A few counts support this clone. The chain employs TRBV28 and TRBJ2-2; TRBD2 is a possible D gene (7 bases). The CDR3 totals 15 residues. V lost 5 bases and J 3 bases, leaving 13 bases between the germline ends. Germline V gene sequence: CDR1 MDHEN, CDR2 SYDVKM. CDR3: CASSMGGADTGELFF. As DNA, the CDR3 is TGTGCCAGCAGTATGGGGGGGGCGGACACCGGGGAGCTGTTTTTT.

The chain combines TRBV19 with TRBJ1-6, with unresolved D. V shed 6 bases and J shed 0 bases, with 15 bases lying between them. CDR1 LNHDA and CDR2 SQIVND come from the germline V gene (reference sequence). The CDR3 sequence is 17 residues long. The CDR3 loop is CASSQEGRSSYNSPLHF. The DNA of the CDR3 is TGTGCCAGTAGCCAAGAGGGCAGGAGCTCCTATAATTCACCCCTCCACTTT.

There are a few counts of this clone. V is TRBV4-2 and J is TRBJ1-1; D is unclear. Germline assignment: CDR1 LGHNA and CDR2 YNFKEQ. Trimming removed 3 bases at V and 1 base at J, with 12 bases between. This CDR3 has 15 residues. The CDR3 spells CASSQEDRTNTEAFF. As DNA, the CDR3 is TGTGCCAGCAGCCAGGAGGACCGTACGAACACTGAAGCTTTCTTT.

The J gene is TRBJ2-1, the V gene TRBV7-2; TRBD2 aligns across 12 bases. This CDR3 is built from 15 residues. Germline loops: CDR1 SGHTA, CDR2 FQGNSA. With V trimmed by 5 bases and J by 9 bases, 8 bases remained unmatched. CDR3 DNA sequence: TGTGCCAGCAGCATACCTAGCGGGGGGGCCGGTGAGCAGTTCTTC. Its translation is CASSIPSGGAGEQFF.

The chain has TRBV6-1 and TRBJ2-7, with D possibly TRBD1 on 5 matching bases. Looked up from germline, CDR1 is MNHNS and CDR2 is SASEGT. This CDR3 has 14 residues. The V and J ends lost 1 base and 2 bases respectively, with 9 bases between them. DNA of the CDR3: TGTGCCAGCAGTGAAGAAGGACAAACCTACGAGCAGTACTTC. This translates into CASSEEGQTYEQYF.

The CDR3 DNA reads as TGTGCCAGCAGACAGGACCCAACTAATGAAAAACTGTTTTTT. This encodes CASRQDPTNEKLFF. This chain uses TRBV28 with TRBJ1-4, with D perhaps TRBD1 (5 bases). Germline V gene sequence: CDR1 MDHEN, CDR2 SYDVKM. This CDR3 contains 14 residues. Trimming cost V 6 bases and J 0 bases, with 8 bases left between them.

This chain joins TRBV9 and TRBJ1-1; a weak D match, TRBD1 (5 bases). Germline V CDR1 and CDR2: SGDLS, YYNGEE. The CDR3 runs 15 residues. Trimming took 4 bases from V and 4 from J, leaving 17 bases between them. CDR3: CASSFEGGGGTEAFF. The CDR3 DNA is TGTGCCAGCAGCTTTGAGGGTGGGGGGGGCACTGAAGCTTTCTTT. The full variable domain, completed using reference TRBV9 and TRBJ1-1, is DSGVTQTPKHLITATGQRVTLRCSPRSGDLSVYWYQQSLDQGLQFLIQYYNGEERAKGNILERFSAQQFPDLHSELNLSSLELGDSALYFCASSFEGGGGTEAFFGQGTRLTVV.

The chain recombines TRBV6-5 with TRBJ2-5; 7 bases line up with TRBD2. Germline loops: CDR1 MNHEY, CDR2 SVGAGI. The trim removed 8 bases at V and 4 bases at J, leaving 10 bases unmatched. This CDR3 contains 14 residues. The CDR3 region is CASQEAGVGETQYF. The CDR3 nucleotides read TGTGCCAGCCAAGAGGCGGGGGTAGGAGAGACCCAGTACTTC.

This chain uses TRBV11-1 with TRBJ1-2; D gene uncertain. CDR1 is SGHAT and CDR2 is FQDESV in the germline V gene (reference sequence). The CDR3 covers 13 residues. Trimming cost V 1 base and J 8 bases, with 11 bases left between them. The CDR3 DNA reads as TGTGCCAGCAGCTTAGTGGCAGGTGGAGGCTACACCTTC. This gives the protein CASSLVAGGGYTF.

The J gene is TRBJ1-1, the V gene TRBV5-8; D not certain. The CDR3 extends over 16 amino acids. Trimming stripped 4 bases from V and 1 base from J, with 17 bases between. Germline values: CDR1 SGHTS, CDR2 YDEGEE. Here the CDR3 DNA reads TGTGCCAGCAGCCCTTTTCGAACGGGTGGGAACACTGAAGCTTTCTTT. Protein sequence: CASSPFRTGGNTEAFF.

This clone showed up just a few times. CDR3 loop: CASRPSMNTEAFF. The DNA for the CDR3 is TGTGCCAGCAGGCCCAGTATGAACACTGAAGCTTTCTTT. V usage is TRBV11-1 and J usage is TRBJ1-1; D ambiguous. The CDR3 covers 13 residues. V was shortened by 6 bases and J by 0 bases, with 8 bases between the two germline ends. Germline V lookup: CDR1 SGHAT, CDR2 FQDESV (reference sequence).

The rearrangement links TRBV19 to TRBJ1-2; 8 bases agree with TRBD1. In germline, CDR1 is LNHDA, CDR2 SQIVND (reference sequence). V lost 3 bases and J lost 2; bases outside the gene matches: 5. This CDR3 region has 15 residues. This CDR3 is CASSIQRQGNYGYTF. CDR3 in DNA: TGTGCCAGTAGTATCCAGAGACAGGGGAACTATGGCTACACCTTC.

This clone has just a few counts. The chain joins TRBV6-5 to TRBJ2-5; D unresolved. The CDR3 is 11 amino acids. Per the germline V gene, CDR1 is MNHEY and CDR2 is SVGAGI. V was cut by 4 bases and J by 4 bases, with 4 bases left in between. CDR3: CASSFGETQYF. The CDR3 DNA follows: TGTGCCAGCAGTTTCGGAGAGACCCAGTACTTC.

The genes are TRBV4-2 and TRBJ2-6; 8 nucleotides line up with TRBD1. The CDR3 runs to 18 residues. J was trimmed by 6 bases and V by 1 base; bases with no gene match: 11. Germline V lookup: CDR1 LGHNA, CDR2 YNFKEQ. The CDR3 reads CASSQVGAGGVMANVLTF. CDR3 coding DNA: TGTGCCAGCAGCCAAGTAGGGGCAGGGGGCGTAATGGCCAACGTCCTGACTTTC.

At least ten counts were recorded for this clone. The J gene is TRBJ1-3, the V gene TRBV4-1, with D hard to call. Trimming removed 4 bases from V and 2 bases from J, with 12 bases in between. The CDR3 extends over 15 amino acids. The germline CDR1 and CDR2 sequences are MGHRA and YSYEKL. The CDR3 reads CASSPVERAGNTIYF. CDR3 coding DNA: TGCGCCAGCAGCCCCGTGGAGCGAGCTGGAAACACCATATATTTT.